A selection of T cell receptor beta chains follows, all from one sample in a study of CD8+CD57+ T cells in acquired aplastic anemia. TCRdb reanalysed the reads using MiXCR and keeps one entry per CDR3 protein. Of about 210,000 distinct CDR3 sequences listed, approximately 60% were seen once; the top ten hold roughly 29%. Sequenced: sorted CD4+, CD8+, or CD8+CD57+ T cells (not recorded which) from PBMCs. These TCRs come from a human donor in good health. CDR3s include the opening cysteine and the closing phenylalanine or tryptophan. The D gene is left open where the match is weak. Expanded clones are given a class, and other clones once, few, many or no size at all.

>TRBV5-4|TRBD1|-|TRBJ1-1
TGTGCCAGCAGCTTCGGGACAGATACCGGGGAGCTAGCAGCTTTCTTT
CASSFGTDTGELAAFF
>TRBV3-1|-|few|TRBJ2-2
TGTGCCAGCAGCCAAGACAACTTTCCCGGGGAGCTGTTTTTT
CASSQDNFPGELFF
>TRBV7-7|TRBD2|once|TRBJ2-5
TGTGCTAGCAGCTTATCATACTCGCTAGCGGGTCGGGAGACCCAGTACTTC
CASSLSYSLAGRETQYF
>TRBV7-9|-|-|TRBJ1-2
TGTGCCAGCAGACGGACAGAGTTTAACTATGGCTACACCTTC
CASRRTEFNYGYTF
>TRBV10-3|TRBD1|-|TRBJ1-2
TGTGCCATCAGTGGCAAAGGGACAGGGGCTGGCTACACCTTC
CAISGKGTGAGYTF
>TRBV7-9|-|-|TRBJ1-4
TGTGCCAGCAGCTTAGACAGGGAGGGGGGAAAACTGTTTTTT
CASSLDREGGKLFF
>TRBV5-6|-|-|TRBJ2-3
TGTGCCAGCAGCTTGTCTCAGGTGGTTTGGAATGAGCAGTATTTT
CASSLSQVVWNEQYF
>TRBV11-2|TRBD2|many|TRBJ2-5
TGTGCCAGCAGCATACTAGCGGGTTGGGAGACCCAGTACTTC
CASSILAGWETQYF
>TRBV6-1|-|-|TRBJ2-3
TGTGCCAGCTGCACTAGCCGCACAGATACGCAGTATTTT
CASCTSRTDTQYF
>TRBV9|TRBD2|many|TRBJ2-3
TGTGCCAGCAGCGTAGAGGCTAGCGGGACAATCACAGATACGCAGTATTTT
CASSVEASGTITDTQYF
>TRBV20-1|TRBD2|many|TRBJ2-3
TGCAGTGCTAGAGCCGGGAGGTCGGGCACAGATACGCAGTATTTT
CSARAGRSGTDTQYF
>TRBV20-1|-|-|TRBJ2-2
TGCAGTGCTAGAGGTACCGCGAACACCGGGGAGCTGTTTTTT
CSARGTANTGELFF
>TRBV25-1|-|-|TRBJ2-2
TGTGCCAGCAGTGACAAGAACACCGGGGAGCTGTTTTTT
CASSDKNTGELFF
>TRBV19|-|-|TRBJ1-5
TGTGCCAGTAGTCCCCCCTGGGATTCGGGATCTTGGCATTTT
CASSPPWDSGSWHF
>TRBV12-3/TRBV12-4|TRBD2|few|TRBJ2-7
TGTGCCAGCAGTTTAGCGCTACTAGCGGGAGTCTACGAGCAGTACTTC
CASSLALLAGVYEQYF
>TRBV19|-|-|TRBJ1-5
TGTGCCAGTAGTGAGTGGGGGGGACAGCCCCAGCATTTT
CASSEWGGQPQHF
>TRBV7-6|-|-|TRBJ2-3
TGTGCCAGCAGCTCCCCGTTGGGGGGCCGGACGGATACGCAGTATTTT
CASSSPLGGRTDTQYF
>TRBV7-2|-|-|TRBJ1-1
TGTGCCAGCAGCTCAGGGGTGTCAACGGTGGTGGCTTTCTTT
CASSSGVSTVVAFF
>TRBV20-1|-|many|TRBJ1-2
TGCAGTGCTGGGGACCCAGGGAACTATGGCTACACCTTC
CSAGDPGNYGYTF
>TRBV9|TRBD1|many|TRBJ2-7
TGTGCCAGCAGCGCCTGGACAGGGGGTGATGAGCAGTACTTC
CASSAWTGGDEQYF
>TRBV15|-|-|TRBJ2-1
TGTGCCACCAGCAGAGAGCGAGGGTCTGGCAATGAGCAGTTCTTC
CATSRERGSGNEQFF
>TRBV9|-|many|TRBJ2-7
TGTGCCAGCAGCGTAGAAGGTACCGCCTTCGAGCAGTACTTC
CASSVEGTAFEQYF
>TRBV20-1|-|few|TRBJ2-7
TGCAGTGCTAGTAGGGCGGGAAACGAGCAGTACTTC
CSASRAGNEQYF
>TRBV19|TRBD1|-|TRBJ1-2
TGTGCCAGTAGTTACCAGGGGGCTACCTATGGCTACACCTTC
CASSYQGATYGYTF
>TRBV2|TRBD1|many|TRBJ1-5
TGTGCCAGCAGTCTTACGGGACAGGGGGTTTATAGCAATCAGCCCCAGCATTTT
CASSLTGQGVYSNQPQHF
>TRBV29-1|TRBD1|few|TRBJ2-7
TGCAGCGTTGAGGGACAGGGGCTCTACGAGCAGTACTTC
CSVEGQGLYEQYF
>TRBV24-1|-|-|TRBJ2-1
TGTGCCACCAGTGATCAAGAGACCCAGTTCTTC
CATSDQETQFF
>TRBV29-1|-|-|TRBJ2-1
TGCAGCGTACATGACCTATACGAGCAGTTCTTC
CSVHDLYEQFF
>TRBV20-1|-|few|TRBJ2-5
TGCAGTGCTAGAAATTACCTGAGCCTCCAAGAGACCCAGTACTTC
CSARNYLSLQETQYF
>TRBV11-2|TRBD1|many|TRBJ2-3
TGTGCCAGCAGCTTCGGGACAGAGATCACAGATACGCAGTATTTT
CASSFGTEITDTQYF
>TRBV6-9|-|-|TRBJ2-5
TGTGCCAGTGAAAACGGTGGGGGATTTGGCGGGACCCAGTACTTC
CASENGGGFGGTQYF